This T cell receptor (beta chain) was recovered during a study of cytomegalovirus exposure and HLA in healthy donors. Donors were drawn from the approximately 120-subject validation cohort, separate from the approximately 700-subject first cohort. Findings of the study overall: In vitro data verified a few CMV-associated chains as specific for CMV antigens. Across donors, most TCRs were seen rarely, yet some public ones were widespread. Cytomegalovirus-associated TCR beta chains were listed, numbering some 150.

This CDR3 comprises 14 residues. With 0 bases removed from V and 6 bases from J, the gap between germline ends came to 13 bases. Germline loops: CDR1 SGDLS, CDR2 YYNGEE. This table comes from immunoSEQ multiplex PCR, and its TCRdb copy is limited to in-frame clones, with some not included. The sample records approximately 270,000 clones, roughly 87% being singletons. With regard to this clone: Its antigen is not identified.

V usage is TRBV9 and J usage is TRBJ2-7; TRBD2 might be the D (5 bases). The sequence derives from a man between 18 and 29 years old in good health and CMV-seropositive. Sample: PBMCs. The CDR3 protein is CASSVGRISGEQYF. The CDR3 DNA reads TGTGCCAGCAGCGTAGGTAGGATCAGCGGCGAGCAGTACTTC.